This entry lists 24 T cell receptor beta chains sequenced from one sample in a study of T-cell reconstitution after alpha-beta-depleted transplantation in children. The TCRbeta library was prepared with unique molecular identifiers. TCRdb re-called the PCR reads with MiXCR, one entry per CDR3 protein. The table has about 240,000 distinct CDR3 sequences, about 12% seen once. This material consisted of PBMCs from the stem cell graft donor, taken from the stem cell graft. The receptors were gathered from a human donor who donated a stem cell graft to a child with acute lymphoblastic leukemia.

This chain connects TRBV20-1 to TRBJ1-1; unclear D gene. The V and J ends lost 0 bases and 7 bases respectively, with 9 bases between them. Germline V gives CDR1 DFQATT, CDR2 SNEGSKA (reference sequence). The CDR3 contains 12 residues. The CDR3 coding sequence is TGCAGTGCTAGAGATGTCAGAATTGAAGCTTTCTTT. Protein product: CSARDVRIEAFF.

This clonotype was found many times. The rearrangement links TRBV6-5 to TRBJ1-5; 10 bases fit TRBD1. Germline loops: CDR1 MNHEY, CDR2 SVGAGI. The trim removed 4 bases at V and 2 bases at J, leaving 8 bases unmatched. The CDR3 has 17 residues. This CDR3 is CASSLDRGLRGNQPQHF. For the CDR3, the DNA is TGTGCCAGCAGTTTAGACAGGGGGCTTCGTGGCAATCAGCCCCAGCATTTT.

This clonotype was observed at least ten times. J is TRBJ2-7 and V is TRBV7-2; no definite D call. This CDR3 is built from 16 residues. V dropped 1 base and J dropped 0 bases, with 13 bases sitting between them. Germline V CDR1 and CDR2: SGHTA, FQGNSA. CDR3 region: CASSLGAGFSSYEQYF. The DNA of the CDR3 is TGTGCCAGCAGCTTAGGTGCTGGGTTCAGCTCCTACGAGCAGTACTTC.

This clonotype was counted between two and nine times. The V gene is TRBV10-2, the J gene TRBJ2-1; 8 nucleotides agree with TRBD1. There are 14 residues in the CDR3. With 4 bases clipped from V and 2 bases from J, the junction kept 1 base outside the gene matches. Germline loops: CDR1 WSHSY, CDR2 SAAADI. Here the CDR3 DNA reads TGCGCCAGCAGTGCCAGGGGGCCCTACAATGAGCAGTTCTTC. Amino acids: CASSARGPYNEQFF.

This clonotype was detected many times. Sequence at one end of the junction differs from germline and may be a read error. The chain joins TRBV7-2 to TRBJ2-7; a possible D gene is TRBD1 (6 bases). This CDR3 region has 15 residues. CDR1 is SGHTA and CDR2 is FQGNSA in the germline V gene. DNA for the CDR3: TGTGCCAGCAGCTTAGCCTCCAGGGGCTCCAACGAGCAGTACTTC. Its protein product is CASSLASRGSNEQYF.

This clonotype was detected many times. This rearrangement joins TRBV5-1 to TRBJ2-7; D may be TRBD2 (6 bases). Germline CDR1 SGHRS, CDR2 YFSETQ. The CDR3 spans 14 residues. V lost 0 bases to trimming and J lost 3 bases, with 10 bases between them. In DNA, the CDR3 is TGCGCCAGCAGCTTGGGGGGGACTTTCTACGAGCAGTACTTC. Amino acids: CASSLGGTFYEQYF.

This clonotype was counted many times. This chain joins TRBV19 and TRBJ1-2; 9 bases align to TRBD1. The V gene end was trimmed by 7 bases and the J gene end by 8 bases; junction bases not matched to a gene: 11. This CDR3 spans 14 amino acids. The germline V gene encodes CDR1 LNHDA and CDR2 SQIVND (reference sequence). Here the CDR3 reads CASIGDRGERGYTF. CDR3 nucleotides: TGTGCCAGTATAGGAGACAGGGGGGAACGAGGCTACACCTTC.

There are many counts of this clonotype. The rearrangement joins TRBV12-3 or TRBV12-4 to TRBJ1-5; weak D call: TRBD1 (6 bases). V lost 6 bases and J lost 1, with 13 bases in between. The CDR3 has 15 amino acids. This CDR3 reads CASSLDRLSNQPQHF. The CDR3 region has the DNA TGTGCCAGCAGCCTTGACAGGTTGAGCAATCAGCCCCAGCATTTT.

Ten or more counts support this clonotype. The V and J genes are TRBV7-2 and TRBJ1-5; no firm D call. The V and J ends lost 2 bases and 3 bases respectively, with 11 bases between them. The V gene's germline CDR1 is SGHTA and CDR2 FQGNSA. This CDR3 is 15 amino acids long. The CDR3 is CASSLSQANNQPQHF. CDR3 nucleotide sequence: TGTGCCAGCAGCTTAAGTCAGGCCAACAATCAGCCCCAGCATTTT.

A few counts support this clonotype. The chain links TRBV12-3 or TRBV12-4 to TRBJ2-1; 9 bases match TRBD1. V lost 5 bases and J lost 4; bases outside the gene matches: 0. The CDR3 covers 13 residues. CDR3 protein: CASSGQGYNEQFF. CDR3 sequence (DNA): TGTGCCAGCAGTGGACAGGGGTACAATGAGCAGTTCTTC.

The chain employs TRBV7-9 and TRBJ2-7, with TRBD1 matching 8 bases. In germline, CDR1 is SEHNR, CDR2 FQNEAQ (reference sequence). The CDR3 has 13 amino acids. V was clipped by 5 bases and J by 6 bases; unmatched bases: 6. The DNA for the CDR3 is TGTGCCAGCAGCCTCCGACAGGGGAGCGAGCAGTACTTC. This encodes CASSLRQGSEQYF.

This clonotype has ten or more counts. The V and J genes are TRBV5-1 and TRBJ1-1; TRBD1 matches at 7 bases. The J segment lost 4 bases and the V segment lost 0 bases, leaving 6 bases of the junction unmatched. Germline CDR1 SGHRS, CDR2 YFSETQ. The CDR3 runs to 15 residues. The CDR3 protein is CASSLAVRGSTEAFF. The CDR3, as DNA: TGCGCCAGCAGCTTGGCCGTCAGGGGGAGCACTGAAGCTTTCTTT. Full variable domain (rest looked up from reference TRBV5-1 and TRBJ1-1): KAGVTQTPRYLIKTRGQQVTLSCSPISGHRSVSWYQQTPGQGLQFLFEYFSETQRNKGNFPGRFSGRQFSNSRSEMNVSTLELGDSALYLCASSLAVRGSTEAFFGQGTRLTVV.

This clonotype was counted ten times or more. The CDR3 loop reads CSASTDRGNQPQHF. The CDR3 DNA follows: TGCAGTGCGTCCACGGACAGGGGGAATCAGCCCCAGCATTTT. The chain carries TRBV20-1 and TRBJ1-5; TRBD1 matches at 10 bases. Trimming at V came to 6 bases and at J to 4 bases, leaving 6 bases not matched to a gene. Per germline, CDR1 DFQATT and CDR2 SNEGSKA (reference sequence). The CDR3 sequence is 14 residues long.

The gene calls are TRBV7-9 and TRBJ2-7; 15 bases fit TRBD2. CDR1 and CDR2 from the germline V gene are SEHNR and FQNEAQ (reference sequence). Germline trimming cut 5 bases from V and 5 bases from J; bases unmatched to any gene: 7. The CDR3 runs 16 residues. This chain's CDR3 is CASSPQGLAGGHEQYF. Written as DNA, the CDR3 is TGTGCCAGCAGCCCCCAGGGACTAGCGGGAGGACACGAGCAGTACTTC. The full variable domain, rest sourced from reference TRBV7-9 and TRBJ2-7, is DTGVSQNPRHKITKRGQNVTFRCDPISEHNRLYWYRQTLGQGPEFLTYFQNEAQLEKSRLLSDRFSAERPKGSFSTLEIQRTEQGDSAMYLCASSPQGLAGGHEQYFGPGTRLTVT.

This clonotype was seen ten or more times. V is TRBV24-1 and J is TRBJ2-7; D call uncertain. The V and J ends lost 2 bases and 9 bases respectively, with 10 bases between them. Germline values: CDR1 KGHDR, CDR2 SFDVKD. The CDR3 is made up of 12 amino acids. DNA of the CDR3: TGTGCCACCAGTGATTATCAACGAGTGCAGTACTTC. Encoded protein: CATSDYQRVQYF.

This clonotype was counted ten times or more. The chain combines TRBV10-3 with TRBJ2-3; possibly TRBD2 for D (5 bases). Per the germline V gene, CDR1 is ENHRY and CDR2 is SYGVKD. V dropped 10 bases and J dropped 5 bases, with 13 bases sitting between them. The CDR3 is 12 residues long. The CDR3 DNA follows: TGTGCCACACTTGGGGAGCAAGATACGCAGTATTTT. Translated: CATLGEQDTQYF.

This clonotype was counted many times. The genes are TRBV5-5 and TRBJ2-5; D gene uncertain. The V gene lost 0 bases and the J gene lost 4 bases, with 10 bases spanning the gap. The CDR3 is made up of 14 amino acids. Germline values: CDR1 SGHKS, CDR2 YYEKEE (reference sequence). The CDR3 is CASSLGTKGETQYF. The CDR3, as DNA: TGTGCCAGCAGCTTGGGAACTAAGGGAGAGACCCAGTACTTC.

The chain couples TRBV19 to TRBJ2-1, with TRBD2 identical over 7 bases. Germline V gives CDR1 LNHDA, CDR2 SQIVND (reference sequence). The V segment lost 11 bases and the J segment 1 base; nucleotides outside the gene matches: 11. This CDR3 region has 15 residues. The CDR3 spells CACRGRGSSYNEQFF. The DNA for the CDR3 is TGTGCCTGCCGCGGGCGGGGGAGTTCCTACAATGAGCAGTTCTTC. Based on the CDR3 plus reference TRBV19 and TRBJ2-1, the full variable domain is DGGITQSPKYLFRKEGQNVTLSCEQNLNHDAMYWYRQDPGQGLRLIYYSQIVNDFQKGDIAEGYSVSREKKESFPLTVTSAQKNPTAFYLCACRGRGSSYNEQFFGPGTRLTVL.

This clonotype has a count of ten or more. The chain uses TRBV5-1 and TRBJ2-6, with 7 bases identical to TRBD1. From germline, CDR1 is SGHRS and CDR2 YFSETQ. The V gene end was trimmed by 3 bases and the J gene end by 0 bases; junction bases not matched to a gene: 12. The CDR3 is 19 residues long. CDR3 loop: CASSYMPGQLVSGANVLTF. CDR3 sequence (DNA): TGCGCCAGCAGCTATATGCCGGGACAGCTTGTCTCTGGGGCCAACGTCCTGACTTTC.

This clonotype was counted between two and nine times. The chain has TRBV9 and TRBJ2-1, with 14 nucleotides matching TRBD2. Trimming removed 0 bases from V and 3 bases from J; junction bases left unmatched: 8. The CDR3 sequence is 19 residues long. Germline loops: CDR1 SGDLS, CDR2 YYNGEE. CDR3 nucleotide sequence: TGTGCCAGCAGCGTAGCTCCCCGACTAGCGGGAGGGCGCTACAATGAGCAGTTCTTC. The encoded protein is CASSVAPRLAGGRYNEQFF.

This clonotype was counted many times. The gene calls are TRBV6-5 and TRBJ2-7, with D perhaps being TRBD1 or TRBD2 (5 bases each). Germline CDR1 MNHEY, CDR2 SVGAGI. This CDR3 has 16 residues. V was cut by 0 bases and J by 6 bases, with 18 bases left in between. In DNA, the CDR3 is TGTGCCAGCAGTTACTCCAGCCAACTAGTTGGGACCGAGCAGTACTTC. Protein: CASSYSSQLVGTEQYF.

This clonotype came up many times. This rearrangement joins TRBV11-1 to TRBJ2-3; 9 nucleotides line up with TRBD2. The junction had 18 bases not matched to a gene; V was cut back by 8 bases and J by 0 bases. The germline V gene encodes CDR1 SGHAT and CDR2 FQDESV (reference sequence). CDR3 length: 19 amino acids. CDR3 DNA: TGTGCCAGCCGATCAAGGTGGACTAGCGCTGATCCTAGCACAGATACGCAGTATTTT. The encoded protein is CASRSRWTSADPSTDTQYF.

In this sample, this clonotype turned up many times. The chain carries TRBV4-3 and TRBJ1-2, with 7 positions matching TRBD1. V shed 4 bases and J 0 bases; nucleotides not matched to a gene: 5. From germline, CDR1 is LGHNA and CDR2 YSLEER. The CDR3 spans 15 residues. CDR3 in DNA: TGCGCCAGCAGCCCTTACAGGGGAGCTAACTATGGCTACACCTTC. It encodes CASSPYRGANYGYTF.

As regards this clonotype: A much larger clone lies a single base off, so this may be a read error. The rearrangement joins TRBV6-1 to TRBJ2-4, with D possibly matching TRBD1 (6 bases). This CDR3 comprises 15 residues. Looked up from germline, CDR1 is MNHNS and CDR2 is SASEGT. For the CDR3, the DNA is TGTGCCAGCAGTCTAACAGGGTTAGCCAAAAACATTCATTACTTC. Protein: CASSLTGLAKNIHYF.